The source of this TCR beta chain is a study of cytomegalovirus exposure and HLA in healthy donors. Study-level information: Both the 120 or so validation repertoires and the approximately 670 first-cohort repertoires used the same platform, as reported by a later analysis.

While the first cohort had 600 to 750 subjects, the donors belonged to the separate validation cohort of roughly 120 subjects. Only in-frame clones appear in the TCRdb table, and some are missing; sequencing was by immunoSEQ multiplex PCR. The sample lists about 360,000 clones, about nine tenths occurring once. J gave up 4 bases and V 9 bases, and 4 bases lay outside the gene matches. Germline assignment: CDR1 SGHNT and CDR2 YYREEE (reference sequence). This CDR3 is 12 amino acids long. The rearrangement joins TRBV5-4 to TRBJ1-1, with 9 positions matching TRBD1. Sequenced input: PBMCs. This TCR was sampled from a woman aged 18-35 years in good health and CMV-seronegative. CDR3: CAIQTGGTEAFF. For the CDR3, the DNA is TGTGCCATCCAGACAGGGGGCACTGAAGCTTTCTTT.